What follows describes a single TCR beta chain. Its target is not known. This entry is derived from a study of T cell responses to AZD1222 COVID-19 vaccine. This table comes from immunoSEQ multiplex PCR, and its TCRdb copy is limited to in-frame clones, with some not included. The data contain 40,000 to 65,000 clones, roughly 80% of them singletons. Overall study findings and caveats: Only six or seven AZD1222 recipients tested seropositive at baseline. Sampled repertoires all dated from after the peak T cell response.

This sequence originates from an adult in good health. The sample consisted of peripheral blood, taken on day 0 of AZD1222 vaccination.

CDR3 residues: CASSYLRGDRRAFF. The CDR3 DNA reads as TGTGCCAGCAGTTACTTAAGGGGGGACCGTAGAGCTTTCTTT. The chain is built from TRBV6-6 and TRBJ1-1; D perhaps matches TRBD1 (6 bases). Germline assignment: CDR1 MNHNY and CDR2 SVGAGI (reference sequence). CDR3 length: 14 residues. V gave up 1 base and J gave up 10 bases, with 16 bases separating them.